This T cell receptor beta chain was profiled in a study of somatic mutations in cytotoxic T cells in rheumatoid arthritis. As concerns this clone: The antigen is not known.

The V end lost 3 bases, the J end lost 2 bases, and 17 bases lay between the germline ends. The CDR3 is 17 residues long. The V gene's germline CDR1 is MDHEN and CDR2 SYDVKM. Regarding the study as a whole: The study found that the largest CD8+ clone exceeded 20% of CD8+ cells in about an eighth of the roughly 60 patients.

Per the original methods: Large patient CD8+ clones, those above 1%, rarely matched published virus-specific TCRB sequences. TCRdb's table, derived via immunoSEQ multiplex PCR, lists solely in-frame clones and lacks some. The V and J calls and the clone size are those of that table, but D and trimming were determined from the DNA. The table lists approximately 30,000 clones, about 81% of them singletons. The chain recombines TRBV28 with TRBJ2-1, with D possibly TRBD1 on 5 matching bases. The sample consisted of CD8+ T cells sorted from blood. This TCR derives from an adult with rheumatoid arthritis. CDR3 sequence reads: CASSFPPAREAYNEQFF. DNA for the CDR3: TGTGCCAGCAGTTTCCCCCCGGCCAGGGAAGCCTACAATGAGCAGTTCTTC.